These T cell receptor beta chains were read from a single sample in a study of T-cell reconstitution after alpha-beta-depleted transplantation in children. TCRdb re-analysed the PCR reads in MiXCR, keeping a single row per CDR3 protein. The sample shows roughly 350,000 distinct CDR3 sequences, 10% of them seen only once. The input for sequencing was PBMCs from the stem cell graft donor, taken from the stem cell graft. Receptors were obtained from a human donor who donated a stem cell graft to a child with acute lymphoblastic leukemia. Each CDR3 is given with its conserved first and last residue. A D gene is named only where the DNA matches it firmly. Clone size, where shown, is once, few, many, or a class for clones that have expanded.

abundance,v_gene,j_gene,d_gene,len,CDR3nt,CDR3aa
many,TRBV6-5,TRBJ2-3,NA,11,TGTGCCAGCGGCCGAGCAGATACGCAGTATTTT,CASGRADTQYF
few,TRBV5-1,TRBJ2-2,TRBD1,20,TGCGCCAGCAGCTTGAGGGGACAGGGGGCAAGGTTGGCGAACACCGGGGAGCTGTTTTTT,CASSLRGQGARLANTGELFF
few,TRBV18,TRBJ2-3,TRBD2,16,TGTGCCAGCTCACCACAACTAGCGGGACGCACAGATACGCAGTATTTT,CASSPQLAGRTDTQYF
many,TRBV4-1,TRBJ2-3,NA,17,TGCGCCAGCAGCCAACGAATGCGGGATCGGAGCACAGATACGCAGTATTTT,CASSQRMRDRSTDTQYF
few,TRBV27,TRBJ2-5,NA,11,TGTGCCAGCAAGGGACCGGAGACCCAGTACTTC,CASKGPETQYF
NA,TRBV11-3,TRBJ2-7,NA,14,TGTGCCAGTTCCCCGGGGAGTCGGGCCTACGAGCAGTACTTC,CASSPGSRAYEQYF
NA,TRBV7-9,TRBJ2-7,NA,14,TGTGCCAGCAGCTTAGTTTTGAGTCCGTACGAGCAGTACTTC,CASSLVLSPYEQYF
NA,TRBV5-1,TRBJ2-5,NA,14,TGCGCCAGCAGCTCCCCACGGGGGAGGGAGACCCAGTACTTC,CASSSPRGRETQYF
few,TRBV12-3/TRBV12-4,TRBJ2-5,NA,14,TGTGCCAGCAGTCCTAAGGGGAGGAGGGAGACCCAGTACTTC,CASSPKGRRETQYF
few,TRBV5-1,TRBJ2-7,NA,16,TGCGCCAGCAGCCCCGGTCTCCTAGTTCCCAATTACGAGCAGTACTTC,CASSPGLLVPNYEQYF
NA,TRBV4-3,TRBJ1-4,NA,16,TGCGCCAGCAGTGAACAGGGATTTTCATATAATGAAAAACTGTTTTTT,CASSEQGFSYNEKLFF